The 30 T cell receptor beta chains below all came from one sample that was sequenced in a study of shared clonotypes between healthy human individuals. TCRdb's table, derived via immunoSEQ multiplex PCR, lists solely in-frame clones and lacks some. This sample yields 950,000 to 1,300,000 clones, of which under 80% are seen a single time; about 1.5% belongs to the top ten. Sequencing was performed on memory CD4+ T cells sorted from blood. Sample subset: CD45RA-negative fraction. These receptors were obtained from a man aged 18 to 35 in good health.

This clone came up once. The chain couples TRBV18 to TRBJ1-6, with a tentative D call TRBD1 (6 bases). The germline V and J ends were trimmed by 2 bases and 6 bases, with 11 bases remaining between them. This CDR3 spans 15 amino acids. Germline loops: CDR1 KGHSH, CDR2 LQKENI. CDR3 sequence (DNA): TGTGCCAGCTCACCAGCAGGGGTCGGTAATTCACCCCTCCACTTT. It yields the protein CASSPAGVGNSPLHF.

This chain links TRBV6-1 with TRBJ2-7; maybe TRBD1 (8 bases). The V gene lost 6 bases and the J gene lost 2 bases, with 17 bases spanning the gap. The CDR3 totals 15 residues. Germline CDR1 is MNHNS and CDR2 is SASEGT. The CDR3 loop reads CASSLAAQGAYEQYF. The CDR3 DNA follows: TGTGCCAGCAGCCTAGCGGCACAGGGGGCCTACGAGCAGTACTTC.

A single count supports this clone. This sequence joins TRBV5-1 and TRBJ2-2; perhaps TRBD1 as D (6 bases). This CDR3 spans 15 amino acids. V lost 5 bases, J lost 1 base, and 12 bases lay in between. Germline CDR1 reads SGHRS; CDR2 reads YFSETQ. The chain's CDR3 is CASRKPGQNTGELFF. The CDR3 region has the DNA TGCGCCAGCAGAAAGCCGGGACAGAACACCGGGGAGCTGTTTTTT.

V and J are TRBV18 and TRBJ1-5, with 9 bases that match TRBD1. J gave up 4 bases and V 3 bases, and 7 bases lay outside the gene matches. From germline, CDR1 is KGHSH and CDR2 LQKENI. The CDR3 is made up of 16 amino acids. The CDR3 region is CASSPSSGTGNQPQHF. In DNA, the CDR3 is TGTGCCAGCTCACCTTCCTCCGGGACAGGGAATCAGCCCCAGCATTTT.

This clone was seen a single time. This rearrangement joins TRBV7-2 to TRBJ1-4, with 7 bases fitting TRBD1. This CDR3 comprises 14 residues. The germline V gene has CDR1 SGHTA and CDR2 FQGNSA. V lost 5 bases to trimming and J lost 3 bases; unmatched junction nucleotides: 3. The CDR3, as DNA: TGTGCCAGCAGCATCGACAGGGCTAATGAAAAACTGTTTTTT. As protein: CASSIDRANEKLFF. Using reference TRBV7-2 and TRBJ1-4 for the parts outside the CDR3, the full variable domain is GAGVSQSPSNKVTEKGKDVELRCDPISGHTALYWYRQSLGQGLEFLIYFQGNSAPDKSGLPSDRFSAERTGGSVSTLTIQRTQQEDSAVYLCASSIDRANEKLFFGSGTQLSVL.

The V call is TRBV5-1, the J call TRBJ2-2; D is ambiguous. The V end was cut by 6 bases, the J end by 0 bases, with 9 bases between. There are 14 residues in the CDR3. CDR1 and CDR2 (germline): SGHRS, YFSETQ. The DNA for the CDR3 is TGCGCCAGCATATCAAGTCCGAACACCGGGGAGCTGTTTTTT. This sequence encodes CASISSPNTGELFF. Combining the CDR3 with reference TRBV5-1 and TRBJ2-2 gives the whole variable domain KAGVTQTPRYLIKTRGQQVTLSCSPISGHRSVSWYQQTPGQGLQFLFEYFSETQRNKGNFPGRFSGRQFSNSRSEMNVSTLELGDSALYLCASISSPNTGELFFGEGSRLTVL.

V is TRBV10-3 and J is TRBJ1-6; a possible D gene is TRBD1 (5 bases). CDR1 ENHRY and CDR2 SYGVKD come from the germline V gene. With 5 bases removed from V and 5 bases from J, the gap between germline ends came to 10 bases. This CDR3 is built from 14 residues. CDR3 region: CAISTTVDNSPLHF. For the CDR3, the DNA is TGTGCCATCAGTACGACAGTAGATAATTCACCCCTCCACTTT.

The chain carries TRBV19 and TRBJ1-5; D is ambiguous. The CDR3 length is 16 residues. The germline CDR1 and CDR2 sequences are LNHDA and SQIVND (reference sequence). V gave up 9 bases and J gave up 2 bases, with 20 bases separating them. This CDR3 is CASGSLGSLGNQPQHF. CDR3 DNA sequence: TGTGCCAGCGGATCCCTGGGCAGCTTAGGCAATCAGCCCCAGCATTTT. Complete variable domain (other parts from reference TRBV19 and TRBJ1-5): DGGITQSPKYLFRKEGQNVTLSCEQNLNHDAMYWYRQDPGQGLRLIYYSQIVNDFQKGDIAEGYSVSREKKESFPLTVTSAQKNPTAFYLCASGSLGSLGNQPQHFGDGTRLSIL.

The gene calls are TRBV28 and TRBJ2-7; no clear D. Trimming shortened V by 8 bases and J by 2 bases, and 10 bases separated the two germline ends. Germline assignment: CDR1 MDHEN and CDR2 SYDVKM. This CDR3 region has 12 residues. The DNA of the CDR3 is TGTGCCAGCGTAGGTCCAACCTACGAGCAGTACTTC. It yields the protein CASVGPTYEQYF.

The chain has TRBV6-6 and TRBJ1-1; weak D call: TRBD1 (5 bases). CDR3 length equals 14 residues. V was cut by 7 bases and J by 4 bases, with 16 bases left in between. Germline V gene lookup returns CDR1 MNHNY and CDR2 SVGAGI (reference sequence). The CDR3 DNA follows: TGTGCCAGCAAAGAGGGGCCGGGGTCCACTGAAGCTTTCTTT. Translation: CASKEGPGSTEAFF.

This chain links TRBV30 with TRBJ1-5; TRBD1 is a possible D gene (5 bases). Trimming removed 0 bases at V and 3 bases at J, with 12 bases between. This CDR3 region has 15 residues. CDR1 is GTSNPN, CDR2 SVGIG, per germline (reference sequence). CDR3 bases: TGTGCCTGGAGTGTTATAGGAGGGGCCAATCAGCCCCAGCATTTT. Protein: CAWSVIGGANQPQHF.

For the CDR3, the DNA is TGTGCCAGCAGCTTAGGAGTAGCTTCCCACGAGCAGTACTTC. This translates into CASSLGVASHEQYF. The chain uses TRBV7-9 and TRBJ2-7; no firm D call. The CDR3 covers 14 residues. V was cut by 1 base and J by 5 bases, with 12 bases left in between. In germline, CDR1 is SEHNR, CDR2 FQNEAQ (reference sequence).

This clone showed up just a few times. The chain uses TRBV15 and TRBJ1-5; 10 bases are a match to TRBD1. CDR1 LNHNV and CDR2 YYDKDF come from the germline V gene (reference sequence). V gave up 1 base and J gave up 3 bases; unmatched junction bases: 3. This CDR3 has 16 amino acids. Written as DNA, the CDR3 is TGTGCCACCAGCAGAGGAGGGACAGGGGTCAATCAGCCCCAGCATTTT. It codes for CATSRGGTGVNQPQHF.

The chain employs TRBV4-1 and TRBJ2-3, with 16 positions matching TRBD2. The CDR3 loop spans 20 amino acids. Unmatched junction bases numbered 13, after V lost 6 bases and J lost 1 base. The germline gives CDR1 MGHRA, CDR2 YSYEKL. The chain's CDR3 is CASSYLPGLAGGSGTDTQYF. The CDR3 DNA is TGCGCCAGCAGTTACCTACCGGGACTAGCGGGAGGGAGCGGCACAGATACGCAGTATTTT.

The V call is TRBV28, the J call TRBJ2-1, with a weak D call TRBD2 (7 bases). Germline CDR1 and CDR2: MDHEN and SYDVKM. CDR3 length: 17 residues. Deletions cut 6 bases from V and 5 bases from J, with 23 bases between. CDR3 bases: TGTGCCAGCAGCCGCGGTGGGGGGGGCCTTCGGAACAATGAGCAGTTCTTC. As protein: CASSRGGGGLRNNEQFF. Based on the CDR3 plus reference TRBV28 and TRBJ2-1, the full variable domain is DVKVTQSSRYLVKRTGEKVFLECVQDMDHENMFWYRQDPGLGLRLIYFSYDVKMKEKGDIPEGYSVSREKKERFSLILESASTNQTSMYLCASSRGGGGLRNNEQFFGPGTRLTVL.

This clone was seen only a few times. In DNA, the CDR3 is TGTGCCAGCAGCCCAAAGGTCAGGGGGAACACTGAAGCTTTCTTT. It translates to CASSPKVRGNTEAFF. This chain uses TRBV11-2 with TRBJ1-1, with TRBD1 as a possible D gene (6 bases). The CDR3 contains 15 residues. V gave up 5 bases and J gave up 1 base, with 14 bases separating them. Germline CDR1 and CDR2: SGHAT and FQNNGV. The full variable domain, its missing parts supplied by reference TRBV11-2 and TRBJ1-1, is EAGVAQSPRYKIIEKRQSVAFWCNPISGHATLYWYQQILGQGPKLLIQFQNNGVVDDSQLPKDRFSAERLKGVDSTLKIQPAKLEDSAVYLCASSPKVRGNTEAFFGQGTRLTVV.

This chain uses TRBV18 with TRBJ2-7, with 9 bases aligning to TRBD1. Germline V lookup: CDR1 KGHSH, CDR2 LQKENI. V shed 0 bases and J 3 bases; nucleotides not matched to a gene: 3. CDR3 length: 15 residues. CDR3 nucleotides: TGTGCCAGCTCACCACCTTCGGGACAGGGCTACGAGCAGTACTTC. Protein sequence: CASSPPSGQGYEQYF. Full variable domain (outside the CDR3, taken from reference TRBV18 and TRBJ2-7): NAGVMQNPRHLVRRRGQEARLRCSPMKGHSHVYWYRQLPEEGLKFMVYLQKENIIDESGMPKERFSAEFPKEGPSILRIQQVVRGDSAAYFCASSPPSGQGYEQYFGPGTRLTVT.

This clone occurred a few times. At one end, the junction sequence differs from germline, possibly due to a read error. The chain recombines TRBV9 with TRBJ2-7; 9 nucleotides line up with TRBD2. The V gene's germline CDR1 is SGDLS and CDR2 YYNGEE. The CDR3 is 12 amino acids. In nucleotides, the CDR3 is TGTGCCAGCAGCCCCCTGGGGACTAGCACCCACTTC. This codes for CASSPLGTSTHF. The full variable domain, completed using reference TRBV9 and TRBJ2-7, is DSGVTQTPKHLITATGQRVTLRCSPRSGDLSVYWYQQSLDQGLQFLIQYYNGEERAKGNILERFSAQQFPDLHSELNLSSLELGDSALYFCASSPLGTSTHFGPGTRLTVT.

In its sample, this clone was seen a few times. This chain links TRBV6-1 with TRBJ2-2; D might be TRBD1 (5 bases). CDR1 is MNHNS, CDR2 SASEGT, per germline. Trimming left V 3 bases short and J 7 bases short, with 12 bases between. The CDR3 has 14 amino acids. The DNA of the CDR3 is TGTGCCAGCAGTGAGGACACGGCTTACGGGGAGCTGTTTTTT. Encoded protein: CASSEDTAYGELFF.

The chain couples TRBV27 to TRBJ2-5; TRBD2 aligns across 11 bases. The CDR3 loop spans 18 amino acids. V lost 5 bases to trimming and J lost 0 bases; unmatched junction nucleotides: 11. CDR1 is MNHEY and CDR2 is SMNVEV in the germline V gene (reference sequence). The CDR3 reads CASSTGTSGEGYQETQYF. CDR3 sequence (DNA): TGTGCCAGCAGTACCGGGACTAGCGGAGAGGGGTACCAAGAGACCCAGTACTTC.

The chain recombines TRBV25-1 with TRBJ2-3; TRBD2 matches at 11 bases. Losses at the gene ends were 6 bases for V and 3 bases for J; bases not matched to a gene: 5. The CDR3 sequence is 15 residues long. The germline V gene has CDR1 MGHDK and CDR2 SYGVNS. The DNA of the CDR3 is TGTGCCAGCAGCCAGTCTAGCGGGGGGACAGATACGCAGTATTTT. Translating gives CASSQSSGGTDTQYF.

There are a few counts of this clone. The V and J genes are TRBV18 and TRBJ2-7; TRBD2 agrees at 8 bases. CDR3 length: 14 amino acids. V lost 8 bases, J lost 2 bases, and 8 bases stayed unmatched. CDR1 is KGHSH, CDR2 LQKENI, per germline. CDR3 DNA sequence: TGTGCCAGCACGCAATCGGGGGGGCCCTACGAGCAGTACTTC. This codes for CASTQSGGPYEQYF.

The genes are TRBV23-1 and TRBJ2-7; tentatively, D is TRBD1 (6 bases). TRBV23-1 is sorted into the ORF group, with uncertain function. This CDR3 region has 14 residues. The germline V and J ends were trimmed by 2 bases and 5 bases, with 13 bases remaining between them. This CDR3 reads CASSQQTRDNEQYF. The CDR3 DNA reads TGCGCCAGCAGTCAACAAACACGGGACAACGAGCAGTACTTC.

The V gene is TRBV15, the J gene TRBJ1-2; 10 bases line up with TRBD1. V dropped 0 bases and J dropped 6; count of bases not matched to a gene: 4. This CDR3 comprises 15 residues. Germline lookup yields CDR1 LNHNV and CDR2 YYDKDF (reference sequence). The CDR3: CATSRERTGGHGYTF. The DNA for the CDR3 is TGTGCCACCAGCAGAGAACGGACAGGGGGTCATGGCTACACCTTC.

About this clone itself: The junction does not match germline at one end; this may be a read error. The chain joins TRBV7-7 to TRBJ2-2; 9 nucleotides agree with TRBD2. Germline-derived CDR1 and CDR2 are SSHAT and FNYEAQ (reference sequence). The CDR3 has 15 amino acids. CDR3 protein: CASSPTSGNTGELFF. CDR3 DNA: TGTGCTAGCAGCCCGACTAGCGGGAACACCGGGGAGCTGTTTTTT.

This chain connects TRBV27 to TRBJ1-1; 9 bases map to TRBD1. Per the germline V gene, CDR1 is MNHEY and CDR2 is SMNVEV (reference sequence). V lost 3 bases to trimming and J lost 10 bases; unmatched junction nucleotides: 6. The CDR3 runs 13 residues. This CDR3 is CASSFDRGYGAFF. The CDR3 region has the DNA TGTGCCAGCAGTTTTGACAGGGGGTACGGAGCTTTCTTT.

V and J are TRBV6-5 and TRBJ2-5; a weak D match, TRBD2 (5 bases). The length of the CDR3 is 14 residues. Germline V gives CDR1 MNHEY, CDR2 SVGAGI. The ends were cut back, 2 bases at V and 5 bases at J, with 12 bases in the middle. The CDR3 is CASSYTHRGETQYF. The DNA of the CDR3 is TGTGCCAGCAGTTACACACACAGAGGGGAGACCCAGTACTTC.

This clone was detected ten times or more. The chain carries TRBV5-1 and TRBJ2-5, with TRBD2 matching 9 bases. This CDR3 contains 14 residues. V trimming: 4 bases; J trimming: 4 bases; junction bases outside the gene matches: 5. CDR1 SGHRS and CDR2 YFSETQ come from the germline V gene. The CDR3 loop reads CASSTSGGLETQYF. CDR3 nucleotides: TGCGCCAGCAGCACCAGCGGGGGGTTAGAGACCCAGTACTTC.

The chain combines TRBV28 with TRBJ1-5; 9 bases line up with TRBD1. V was clipped by 9 bases and J by 6 bases; unmatched bases: 12. The CDR3 length is 15 residues. Germline V gene lookup returns CDR1 MDHEN and CDR2 SYDVKM. The CDR3 spells CASTTAGQGSQPQHF. The CDR3 nucleotides are TGTGCCAGTACAACCGCGGGACAGGGTAGTCAGCCCCAGCATTTT.

There are a few counts of this clone. This chain uses TRBV6-1 with TRBJ1-1; D unclear. The CDR3 runs 13 residues. CDR1 and CDR2 from the germline V gene are MNHNS and SASEGT. V gave up 3 bases and J gave up 6 bases, with 11 bases separating them. Here the CDR3 DNA reads TGTGCCAGCAGTGATAGAGCCGTGGCTGAAGCTTTCTTT. Its translation is CASSDRAVAEAFF.